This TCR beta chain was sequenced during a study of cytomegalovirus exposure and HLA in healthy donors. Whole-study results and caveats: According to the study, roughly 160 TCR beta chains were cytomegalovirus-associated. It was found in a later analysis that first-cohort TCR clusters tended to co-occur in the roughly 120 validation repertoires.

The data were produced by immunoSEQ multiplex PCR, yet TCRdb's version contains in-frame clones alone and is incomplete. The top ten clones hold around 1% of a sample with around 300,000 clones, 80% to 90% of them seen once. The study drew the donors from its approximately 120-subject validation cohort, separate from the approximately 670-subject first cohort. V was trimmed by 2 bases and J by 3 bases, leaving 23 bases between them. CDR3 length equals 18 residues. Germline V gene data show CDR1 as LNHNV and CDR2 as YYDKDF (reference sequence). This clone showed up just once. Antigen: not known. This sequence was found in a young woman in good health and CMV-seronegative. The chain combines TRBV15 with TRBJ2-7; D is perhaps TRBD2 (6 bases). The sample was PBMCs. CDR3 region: CATSRPKNWDFILYEQYF. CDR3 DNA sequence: TGTGCCACCAGCAGACCTAAAAACTGGGACTTCATCCTCTACGAGCAGTACTTC.